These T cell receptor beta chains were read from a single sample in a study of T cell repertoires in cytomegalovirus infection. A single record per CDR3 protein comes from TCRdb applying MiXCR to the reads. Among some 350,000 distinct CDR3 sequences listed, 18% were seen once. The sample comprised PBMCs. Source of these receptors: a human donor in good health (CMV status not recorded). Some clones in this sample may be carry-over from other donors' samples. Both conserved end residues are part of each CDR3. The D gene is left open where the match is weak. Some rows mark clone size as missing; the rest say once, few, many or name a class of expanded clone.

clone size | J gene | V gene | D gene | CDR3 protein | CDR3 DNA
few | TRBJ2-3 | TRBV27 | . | CASSFLTRTDTQYF | TGTGCCAGCAGTTTTCTTACCCGCACAGATACGCAGTATTTT
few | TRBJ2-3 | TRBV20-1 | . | CSARRDGSTDTQYF | TGCAGTGCTAGAAGGGACGGCAGCACAGATACGCAGTATTTT
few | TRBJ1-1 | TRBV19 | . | CASSGQTMNTEAFF | TGTGCCAGTAGCGGACAGACCATGAACACTGAAGCTTTCTTT
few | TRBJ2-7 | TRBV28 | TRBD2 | CASCRGGGGYYEQYF | TGTGCCAGCTGCAGGGGTGGCGGGGGGTACTACGAGCAGTACTTC
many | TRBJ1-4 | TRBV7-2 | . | CASSLRPGRFGEKLFF | TGTGCCAGCAGCTTAAGGCCAGGTCGGTTTGGTGAAAAACTGTTTTTT
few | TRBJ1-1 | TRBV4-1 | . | CASSQDRVNTEAFF | TGCGCCAGCAGCCAAGATCGAGTGAACACTGAAGCTTTCTTT
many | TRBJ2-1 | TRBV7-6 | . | CASSWTQGGSNEQFF | TGTGCCAGCAGCTGGACCCAAGGGGGTTCGAATGAGCAGTTCTTC
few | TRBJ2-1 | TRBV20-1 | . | CSAATASNEQFF | TGCAGTGCAGCAACTGCCAGCAATGAGCAGTTCTTC
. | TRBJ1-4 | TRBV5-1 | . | CASSQVVRGDSNEKLFF | TGCGCCAGCAGCCAGGTAGTCCGGGGGGACTCCAATGAAAAACTGTTTTTT
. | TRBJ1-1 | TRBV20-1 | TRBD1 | CSALSRQGGGTEAFF | TGCAGTGCTCTCAGTCGACAGGGTGGAGGCACTGAAGCTTTCTTT
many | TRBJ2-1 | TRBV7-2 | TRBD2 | CASSSIGLAGEQFF | TGTGCCAGCAGCTCAATAGGACTAGCGGGTGAGCAGTTCTTC
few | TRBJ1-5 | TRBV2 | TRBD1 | CASNGQGNQPQHF | TGTGCCAGCAACGGACAGGGGAATCAGCCCCAGCATTTT
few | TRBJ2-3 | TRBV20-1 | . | CSARDGAGYTDTQYF | TGCAGTGCTAGAGATGGAGCGGGTTACACAGATACGCAGTATTTT
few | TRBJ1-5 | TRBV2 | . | CASSPQGTDQPQHF | TGTGCCAGCAGTCCCCAGGGGACGGATCAGCCCCAGCATTTT
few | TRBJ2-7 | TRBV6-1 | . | CASSDWPNYEQYF | TGTGCCAGCAGTGACTGGCCAAACTACGAGCAGTACTTC
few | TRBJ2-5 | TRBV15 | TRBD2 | CATDRTSGSETQYF | TGTGCCACCGACCGGACTAGCGGGAGTGAGACCCAGTACTTC
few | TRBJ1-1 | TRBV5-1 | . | CASSLEGTRTAF | TGCGCCAGCAGCTTGGAAGGGACTCGGACTGCCTTT
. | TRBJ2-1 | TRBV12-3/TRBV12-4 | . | CASSYGRSYNEQFF | TGTGCCAGCAGTTACGGCAGGTCCTACAATGAGCAGTTCTTC
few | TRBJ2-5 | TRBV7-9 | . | CASRATSGRETQYF | TGTGCCAGCAGGGCTACGTCCGGGAGAGAGACCCAGTACTTC
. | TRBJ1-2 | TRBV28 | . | CASRGGGGYGYTF | TGTGCCAGCCGAGGCGGGGGAGGCTATGGCTACACCTTC
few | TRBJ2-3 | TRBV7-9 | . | CASRPPRNSRTDTQYF | TGTGCCAGCAGGCCCCCCCGCAACAGTCGCACAGATACGCAGTATTTT
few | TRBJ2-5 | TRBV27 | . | CASSPRQQETQYF | TGTGCCAGCAGTCCGCGACAGCAAGAGACCCAGTACTTC
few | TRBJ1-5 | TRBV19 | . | CASSFRDNSNQPQHF | TGTGCCAGTAGTTTCCGGGACAATAGCAATCAGCCCCAGCATTTT
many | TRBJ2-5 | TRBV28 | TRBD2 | CASSWGGGQETQYF | TGTGCCAGCAGTTGGGGGGGTGGTCAAGAGACCCAGTACTTC
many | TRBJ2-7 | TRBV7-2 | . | CASSSLGQGREQYF | TGTGCCAGCAGCTCGTTGGGTCAGGGGAGGGAGCAGTACTTC
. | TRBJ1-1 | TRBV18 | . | CASSPPQAATTEAFF | TGTGCCAGCTCACCCCCGCAAGCGGCGACCACTGAAGCTTTCTTT
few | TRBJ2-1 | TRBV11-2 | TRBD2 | CASSSGRGRVYNEQFF | TGTGCCAGCAGCTCAGGGAGGGGTCGCGTTTACAATGAGCAGTTCTTC
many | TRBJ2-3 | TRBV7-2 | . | CASRFGGRTDTQYF | TGTGCCAGCAGGTTCGGGGGGCGCACAGATACGCAGTATTTT
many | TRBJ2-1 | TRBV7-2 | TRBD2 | CASTKSRDYSVNEQFF | TGTGCCAGCACCAAAAGCCGGGACTACAGCGTTAATGAGCAGTTCTTC
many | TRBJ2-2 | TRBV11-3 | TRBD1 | CASSPSAGGWTGELFF | TGTGCCAGCAGCCCATCCGCAGGGGGCTGGACCGGGGAGCTGTTTTTT
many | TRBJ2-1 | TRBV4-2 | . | CASSQGDGGTYNEQFF | TGTGCCAGCAGCCAAGGCGACGGGGGAACCTACAATGAGCAGTTCTTC
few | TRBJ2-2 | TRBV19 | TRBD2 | CASKPAGANTGELFF | TGTGCCAGTAAACCCGCGGGAGCGAACACCGGGGAGCTGTTTTTT
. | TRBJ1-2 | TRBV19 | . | CASRRGTYGYTF | TGTGCCAGTAGAAGGGGGACATATGGCTACACCTTC
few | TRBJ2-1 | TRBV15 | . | CATSRDPYEQFF | TGTGCCACCAGCAGAGATCCCTATGAGCAGTTCTTC
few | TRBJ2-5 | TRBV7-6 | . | CASSPQGTETQYF | TGTGCCAGCAGCCCACAGGGTACGGAGACCCAGTACTTC
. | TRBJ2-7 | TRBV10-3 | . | CAISSAGAYEQYF | TGTGCCATCAGTTCTGCAGGGGCCTACGAGCAGTACTTC
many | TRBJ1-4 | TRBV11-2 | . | CASSTGRAEKLFF | TGTGCCAGCAGCACAGGGAGGGCCGAAAAACTGTTTTTT
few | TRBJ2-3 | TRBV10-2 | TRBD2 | CASSEDGGGTDTQYF | TGCGCCAGCAGTGAGGACGGGGGGGGCACAGATACGCAGTATTTT
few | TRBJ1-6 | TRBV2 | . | CASSEGQARSPLHF | TGTGCCAGCAGTGAAGGCCAGGCGCGTTCACCCCTCCACTTT
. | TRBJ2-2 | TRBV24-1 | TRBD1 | CATSDARDRTGELFF | TGTGCCACCAGTGATGCCCGGGACAGGACCGGGGAGCTGTTTTTT
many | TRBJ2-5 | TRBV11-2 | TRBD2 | CASSLPRASGSVGTQYF | TGTGCCAGCAGCCTACCGAGGGCTAGCGGGAGTGTGGGGACCCAGTACTTC
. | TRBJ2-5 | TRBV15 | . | CATSRGVGTIQETQYF | TGTGCCACCAGCAGAGGGGTCGGGACGATCCAAGAGACCCAGTACTTC
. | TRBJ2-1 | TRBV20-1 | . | CSASRGRGPPSYNEQFF | TGCAGTGCTTCCAGAGGCCGCGGGCCACCCTCCTACAATGAGCAGTTCTTC
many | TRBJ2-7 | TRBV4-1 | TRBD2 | CASSQVLAGSYEQYF | TGCGCCAGCAGCCAAGTCCTAGCGGGTAGCTACGAGCAGTACTTC
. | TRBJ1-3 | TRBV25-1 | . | CASSEASGNTIYF | TGTGCCAGCAGTGAGGCCTCTGGAAACACCATATATTTT
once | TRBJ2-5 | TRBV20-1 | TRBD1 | CSAFVGQGKETQYF | TGCAGTGCTTTCGTAGGACAGGGAAAAGAGACCCAGTACTTC
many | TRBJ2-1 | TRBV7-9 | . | CASSLAQGNRQFF | TGTGCCAGCAGCTTGGCCCAGGGGAACAGGCAGTTCTTC
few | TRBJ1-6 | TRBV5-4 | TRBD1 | CASSLSGGTYNSPLHF | TGTGCCAGCAGCTTGTCAGGGGGCACCTATAATTCACCCCTCCACTTT
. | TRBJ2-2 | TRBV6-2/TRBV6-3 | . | CATGVAVFSSNTGELFF | TGTGCCACCGGGGTGGCAGTTTTCTCTTCGAACACCGGGGAGCTGTTTTTT
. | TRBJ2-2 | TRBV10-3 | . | CATGGGESSGELFF | TGTGCCACCGGGGGTGGGGAGTCCTCCGGGGAGCTGTTTTTT
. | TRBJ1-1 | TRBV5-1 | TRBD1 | CASSSTGDDTEAFF | TGCGCCAGCAGCTCGACAGGGGATGACACTGAAGCTTTCTTT
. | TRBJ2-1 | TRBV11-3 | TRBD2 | CASSLDRGGEQFF | TGTGCCAGCAGCTTGGACCGGGGGGGTGAGCAGTTCTTC